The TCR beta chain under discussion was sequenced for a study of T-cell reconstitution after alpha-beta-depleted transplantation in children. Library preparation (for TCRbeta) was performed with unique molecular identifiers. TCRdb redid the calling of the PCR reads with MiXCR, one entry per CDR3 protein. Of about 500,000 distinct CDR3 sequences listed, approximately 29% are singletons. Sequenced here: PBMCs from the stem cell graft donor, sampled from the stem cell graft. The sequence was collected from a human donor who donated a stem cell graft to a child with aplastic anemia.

As DNA, the CDR3 is TGTGCCAGCAGCCCAGAGCAGTACGAGCAGTACGTC. It is translated as CASSPEQYEQYV. V is TRBV5-6 and J is TRBJ2-7; D not resolved. Germline CDR1 reads SGHDT; CDR2 reads YYEEEE. The V and J ends lost 4 bases and 4 bases respectively, with 9 bases between them. CDR3 size: 12 residues.